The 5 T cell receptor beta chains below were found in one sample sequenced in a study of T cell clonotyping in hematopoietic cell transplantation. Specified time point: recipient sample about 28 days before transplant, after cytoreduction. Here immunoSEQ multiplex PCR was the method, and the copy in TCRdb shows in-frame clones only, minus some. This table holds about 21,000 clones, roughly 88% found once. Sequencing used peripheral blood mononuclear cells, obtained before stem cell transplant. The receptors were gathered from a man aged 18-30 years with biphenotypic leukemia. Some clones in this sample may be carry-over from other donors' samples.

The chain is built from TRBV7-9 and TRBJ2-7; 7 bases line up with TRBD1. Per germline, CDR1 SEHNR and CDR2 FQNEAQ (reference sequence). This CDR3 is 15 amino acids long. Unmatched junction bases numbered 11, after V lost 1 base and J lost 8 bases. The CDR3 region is CASSLGGQRVFQQYF. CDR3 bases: TGTGCCAGCAGCTTAGGGGGACAGAGGGTGTTCCAGCAGTACTTC.

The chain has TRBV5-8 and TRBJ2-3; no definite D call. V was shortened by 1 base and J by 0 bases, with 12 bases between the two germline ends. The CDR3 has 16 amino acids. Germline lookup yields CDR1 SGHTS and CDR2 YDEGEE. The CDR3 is CASSLLGGPSTDTQYF. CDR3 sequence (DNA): TGTGCCAGCAGCTTGCTGGGCGGCCCTAGCACAGATACGCAGTATTTT.

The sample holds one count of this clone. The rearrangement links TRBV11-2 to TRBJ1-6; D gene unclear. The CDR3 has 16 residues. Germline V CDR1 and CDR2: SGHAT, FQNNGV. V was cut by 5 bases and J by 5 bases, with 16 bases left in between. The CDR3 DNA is TGTGCCAGCAGCCAGAACCCAGGATGGGATAATTCACCCCTCCACTTT. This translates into CASSQNPGWDNSPLHF.

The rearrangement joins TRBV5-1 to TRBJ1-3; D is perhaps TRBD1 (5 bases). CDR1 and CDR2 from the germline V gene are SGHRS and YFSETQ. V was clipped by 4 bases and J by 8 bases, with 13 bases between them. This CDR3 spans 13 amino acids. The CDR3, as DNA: TGCGCCAGCAGCGCGGACTGGGGGGACACCATATATTTT. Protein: CASSADWGDTIYF.

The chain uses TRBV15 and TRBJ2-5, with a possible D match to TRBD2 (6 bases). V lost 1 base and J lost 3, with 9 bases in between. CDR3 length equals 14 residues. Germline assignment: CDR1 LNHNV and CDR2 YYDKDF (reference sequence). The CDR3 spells CATSRGGDEETQYF. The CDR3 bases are TGTGCCACCAGCAGAGGGGGGGACGAAGAGACCCAGTACTTC.